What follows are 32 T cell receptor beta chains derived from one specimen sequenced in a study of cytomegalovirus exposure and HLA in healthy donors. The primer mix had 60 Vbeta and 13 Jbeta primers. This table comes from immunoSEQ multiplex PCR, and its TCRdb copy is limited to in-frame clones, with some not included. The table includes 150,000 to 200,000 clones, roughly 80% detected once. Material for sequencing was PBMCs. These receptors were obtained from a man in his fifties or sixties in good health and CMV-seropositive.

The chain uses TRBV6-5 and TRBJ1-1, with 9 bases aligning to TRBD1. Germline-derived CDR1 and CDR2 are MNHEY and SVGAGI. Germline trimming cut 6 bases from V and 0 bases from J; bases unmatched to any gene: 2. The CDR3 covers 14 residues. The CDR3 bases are TGTGCCAGCAGGGGACAGGGACTGAACACTGAAGCTTTCTTT. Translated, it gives CASRGQGLNTEAFF.

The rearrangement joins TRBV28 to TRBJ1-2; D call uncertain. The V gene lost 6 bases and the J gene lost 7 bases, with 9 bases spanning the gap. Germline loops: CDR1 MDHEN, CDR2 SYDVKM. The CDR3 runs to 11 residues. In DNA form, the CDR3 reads TGTGCCAGCAGGTCTCAGATTGGCTACACCTTC. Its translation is CASRSQIGYTF.

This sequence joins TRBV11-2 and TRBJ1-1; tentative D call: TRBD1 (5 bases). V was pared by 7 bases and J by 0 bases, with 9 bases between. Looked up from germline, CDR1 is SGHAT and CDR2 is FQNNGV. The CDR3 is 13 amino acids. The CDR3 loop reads CASTVGVNTEAFF. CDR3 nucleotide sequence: TGTGCCAGCACCGTAGGGGTGAACACTGAAGCTTTCTTT. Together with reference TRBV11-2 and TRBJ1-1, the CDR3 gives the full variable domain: EAGVAQSPRYKIIEKRQSVAFWCNPISGHATLYWYQQILGQGPKLLIQFQNNGVVDDSQLPKDRFSAERLKGVDSTLKIQPAKLEDSAVYLCASTVGVNTEAFFGQGTRLTVV.

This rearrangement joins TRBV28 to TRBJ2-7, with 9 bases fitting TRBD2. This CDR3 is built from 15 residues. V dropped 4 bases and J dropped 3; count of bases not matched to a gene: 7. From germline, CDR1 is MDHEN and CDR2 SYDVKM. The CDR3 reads CASSSFETSGYEQYF. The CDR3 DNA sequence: TGTGCCAGCAGTTCCTTCGAGACTAGCGGCTACGAGCAGTACTTC. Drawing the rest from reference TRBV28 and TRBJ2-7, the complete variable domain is DVKVTQSSRYLVKRTGEKVFLECVQDMDHENMFWYRQDPGLGLRLIYFSYDVKMKEKGDIPEGYSVSREKKERFSLILESASTNQTSMYLCASSSFETSGYEQYFGPGTRLTVT.

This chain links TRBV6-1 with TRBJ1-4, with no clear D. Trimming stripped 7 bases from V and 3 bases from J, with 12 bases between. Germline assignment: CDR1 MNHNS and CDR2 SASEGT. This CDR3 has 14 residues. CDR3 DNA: TGTGCCAGCACCCACGGAGACGCTAATGAAAAACTGTTTTTT. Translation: CASTHGDANEKLFF.

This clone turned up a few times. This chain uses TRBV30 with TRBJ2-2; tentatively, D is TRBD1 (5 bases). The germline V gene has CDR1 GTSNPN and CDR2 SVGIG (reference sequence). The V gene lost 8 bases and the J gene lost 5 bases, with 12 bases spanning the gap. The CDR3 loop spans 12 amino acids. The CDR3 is CAKGFETGELFF. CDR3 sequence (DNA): TGTGCCAAGGGGTTTGAAACCGGGGAGCTGTTTTTT.

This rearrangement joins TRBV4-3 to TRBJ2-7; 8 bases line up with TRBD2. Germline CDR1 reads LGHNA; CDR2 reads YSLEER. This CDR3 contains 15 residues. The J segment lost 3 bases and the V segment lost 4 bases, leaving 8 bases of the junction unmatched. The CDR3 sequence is CASSPSWTSSYEQYF. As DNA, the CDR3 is TGCGCCAGCAGCCCCTCCTGGACTAGCAGCTACGAGCAGTACTTC.

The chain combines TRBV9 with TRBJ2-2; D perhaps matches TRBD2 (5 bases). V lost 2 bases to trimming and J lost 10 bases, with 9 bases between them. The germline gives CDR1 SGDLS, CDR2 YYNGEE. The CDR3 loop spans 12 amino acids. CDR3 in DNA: TGTGCCAGCAGCGTCAGCGGTAAGGAGCTGTTTTTT. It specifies CASSVSGKELFF.

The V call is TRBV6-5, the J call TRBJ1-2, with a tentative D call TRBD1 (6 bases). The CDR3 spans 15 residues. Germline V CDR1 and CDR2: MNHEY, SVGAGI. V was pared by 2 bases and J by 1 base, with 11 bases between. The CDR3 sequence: CASSYGGPHNYGYTF. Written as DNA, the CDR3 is TGTGCCAGCAGTTACGGGGGCCCGCATAACTATGGCTACACCTTC.

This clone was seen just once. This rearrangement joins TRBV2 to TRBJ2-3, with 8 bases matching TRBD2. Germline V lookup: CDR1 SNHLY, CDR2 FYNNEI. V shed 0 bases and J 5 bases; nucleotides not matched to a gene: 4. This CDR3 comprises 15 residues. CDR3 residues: CASSEAGLAGDTQYF. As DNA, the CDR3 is TGTGCCAGCAGTGAAGCGGGCCTAGCGGGAGATACGCAGTATTTT. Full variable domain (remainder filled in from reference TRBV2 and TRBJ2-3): EPEVTQTPSHQVTQMGQEVILRCVPISNHLYFYWYRQILGQKVEFLVSFYNNEISEKSEIFDDQFSVERPDGSNFTLKIRSTKLEDSAMYFCASSEAGLAGDTQYFGPGTRLTVL.

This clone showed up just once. In DNA, the CDR3 is TGTGCCAGCAGCTTGTACAGGGAGCCTGGAAACACCATATATTTT. This gives the protein CASSLYREPGNTIYF. The chain joins TRBV7-2 to TRBJ1-3; TRBD1 might be the D (6 bases). Germline-derived CDR1 and CDR2 are SGHTA and FQGNSA. V was shortened by 3 bases and J by 2 bases, with 11 bases between the two germline ends. There are 15 residues in the CDR3. The entire variable domain, with the rest obtained from reference TRBV7-2 and TRBJ1-3, is as follows: GAGVSQSPSNKVTEKGKDVELRCDPISGHTALYWYRQSLGQGLEFLIYFQGNSAPDKSGLPSDRFSAERTGGSVSTLTIQRTQQEDSAVYLCASSLYREPGNTIYFGEGSWLTVV.

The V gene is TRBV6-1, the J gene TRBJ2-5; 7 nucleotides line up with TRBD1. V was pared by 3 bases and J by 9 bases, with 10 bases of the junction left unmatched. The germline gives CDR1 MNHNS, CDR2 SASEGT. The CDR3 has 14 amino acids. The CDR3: CASSDRQGDRAQYF. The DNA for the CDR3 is TGTGCCAGCAGTGACCGACAGGGCGATAGGGCCCAGTACTTC.

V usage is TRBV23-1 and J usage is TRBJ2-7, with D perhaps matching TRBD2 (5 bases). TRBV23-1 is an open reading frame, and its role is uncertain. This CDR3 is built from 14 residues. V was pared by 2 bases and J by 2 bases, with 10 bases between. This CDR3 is CASSQPDGAYEQYF. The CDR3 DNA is TGCGCCAGCAGTCAACCGGACGGGGCCTACGAGCAGTACTTC.

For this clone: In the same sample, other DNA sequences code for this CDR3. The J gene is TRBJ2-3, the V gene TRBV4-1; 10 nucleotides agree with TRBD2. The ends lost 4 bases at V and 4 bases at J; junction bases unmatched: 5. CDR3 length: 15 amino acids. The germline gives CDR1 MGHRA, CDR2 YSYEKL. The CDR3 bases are TGCGCCAGCAGCCGATTAGCGGGAGGCCCAGATACGCAGTATTTT. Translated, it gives CASSRLAGGPDTQYF.

CDR3 in amino acids: CASSWRGAGGAYEQYF. The CDR3 DNA reads TGTGCCAGCAGCTGGAGGGGGGCGGGGGGAGCCTACGAGCAGTACTTC. The V gene is TRBV7-2, the J gene TRBJ2-7; 8 bases fit TRBD2. Germline CDR1 is SGHTA and CDR2 is FQGNSA. V lost 4 bases and J lost 2; bases outside the gene matches: 10. The CDR3 runs 16 residues.

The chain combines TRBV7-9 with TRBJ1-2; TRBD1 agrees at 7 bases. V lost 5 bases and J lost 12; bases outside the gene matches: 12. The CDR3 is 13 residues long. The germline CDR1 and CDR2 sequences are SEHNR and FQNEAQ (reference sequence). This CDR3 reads CASSANGQVLNTF. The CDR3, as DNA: TGTGCCAGCAGCGCAAACGGACAGGTACTCAACACCTTC.

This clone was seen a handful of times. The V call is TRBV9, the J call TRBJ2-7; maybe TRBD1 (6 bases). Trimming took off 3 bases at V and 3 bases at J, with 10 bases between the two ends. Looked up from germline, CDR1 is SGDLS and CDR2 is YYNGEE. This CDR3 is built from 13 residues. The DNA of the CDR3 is TGTGCCAGCAGCGGAACAGGGTTCTACGAGCAGTACTTC. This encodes CASSGTGFYEQYF. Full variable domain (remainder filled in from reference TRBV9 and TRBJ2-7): DSGVTQTPKHLITATGQRVTLRCSPRSGDLSVYWYQQSLDQGLQFLIQYYNGEERAKGNILERFSAQQFPDLHSELNLSSLELGDSALYFCASSGTGFYEQYFGPGTRLTVT.

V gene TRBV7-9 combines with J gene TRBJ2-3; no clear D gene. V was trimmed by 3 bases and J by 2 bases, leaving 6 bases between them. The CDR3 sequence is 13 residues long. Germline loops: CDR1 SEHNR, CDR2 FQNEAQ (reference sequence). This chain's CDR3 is CASSFTPTDTQYF. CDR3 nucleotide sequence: TGTGCCAGCAGCTTCACTCCCACAGATACGCAGTATTTT.

The CDR3 protein is CASSVSGGNTGELFF. The CDR3 region has the DNA TGTGCCAGCAGCGTGAGCGGGGGGAACACCGGGGAGCTGTTTTTT. The J gene is TRBJ2-2, the V gene TRBV9; 8 bases align to TRBD2. V dropped 2 bases and J dropped 1; count of bases not matched to a gene: 1. The CDR3 totals 15 residues. Germline V gives CDR1 SGDLS, CDR2 YYNGEE.

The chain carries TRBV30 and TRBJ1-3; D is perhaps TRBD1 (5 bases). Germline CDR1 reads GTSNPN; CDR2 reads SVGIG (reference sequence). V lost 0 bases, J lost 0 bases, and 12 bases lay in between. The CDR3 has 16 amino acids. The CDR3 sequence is CAWSVRLTVSGNTIYF. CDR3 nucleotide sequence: TGTGCCTGGAGTGTACGTCTGACAGTCTCTGGAAACACCATATATTTT.

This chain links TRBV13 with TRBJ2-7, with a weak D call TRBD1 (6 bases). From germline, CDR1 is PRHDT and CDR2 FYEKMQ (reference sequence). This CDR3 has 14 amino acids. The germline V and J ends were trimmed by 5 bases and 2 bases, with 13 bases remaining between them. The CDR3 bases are TGTGCCAGCAGCCCCAGAGGACAGACCTACGAGCAGTACTTC. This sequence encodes CASSPRGQTYEQYF. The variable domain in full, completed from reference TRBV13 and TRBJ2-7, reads AAGVIQSPRHLIKEKRETATLKCYPIPRHDTVYWYQQGPGQDPQFLISFYEKMQSDKGSIPDRFSAQQFSDYHSELNMSSLELGDSALYFCASSPRGQTYEQYFGPGTRLTVT.

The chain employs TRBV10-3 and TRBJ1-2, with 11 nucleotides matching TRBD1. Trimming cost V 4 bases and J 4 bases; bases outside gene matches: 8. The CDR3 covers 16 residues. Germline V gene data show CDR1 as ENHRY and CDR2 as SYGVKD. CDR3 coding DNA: TGTGCCATCAGTGGAGACCGAGGGACAGGGGGCTATGGCTACACCTTC. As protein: CAISGDRGTGGYGYTF.

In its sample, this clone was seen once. DNA for the CDR3: TGTGCCAGCAGCGTTCGTCCTACAGGGGAGAACACTGAAGCTTTCTTT. The encoded protein is CASSVRPTGENTEAFF. V and J are TRBV6-6 and TRBJ1-1; 7 nucleotides match TRBD1. Germline-derived CDR1 and CDR2 are MNHNY and SVGAGI (reference sequence). This CDR3 has 16 amino acids. V lost 6 bases to trimming and J lost 1 base; unmatched junction nucleotides: 11.

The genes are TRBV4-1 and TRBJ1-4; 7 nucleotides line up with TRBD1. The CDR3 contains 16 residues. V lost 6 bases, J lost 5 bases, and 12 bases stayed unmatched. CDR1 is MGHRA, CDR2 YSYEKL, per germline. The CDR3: CASRQQGRGMNEKLFF. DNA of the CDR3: TGCGCCAGCAGACAACAGGGGAGGGGAATGAATGAAAAACTGTTTTTT.

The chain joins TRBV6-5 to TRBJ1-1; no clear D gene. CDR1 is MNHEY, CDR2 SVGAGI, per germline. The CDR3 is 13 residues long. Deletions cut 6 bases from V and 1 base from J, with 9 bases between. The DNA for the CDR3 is TGTGCCAGCAGAGGCGAGGGGAACACTGAAGCTTTCTTT. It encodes CASRGEGNTEAFF.

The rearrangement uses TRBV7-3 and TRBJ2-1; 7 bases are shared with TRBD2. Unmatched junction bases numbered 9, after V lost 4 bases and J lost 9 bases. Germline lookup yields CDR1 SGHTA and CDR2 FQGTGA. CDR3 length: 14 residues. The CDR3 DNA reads TGTGCCAGCAGCTCATCGACTGGGGGGGTTGAGCAGTTCTTC. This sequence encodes CASSSSTGGVEQFF.

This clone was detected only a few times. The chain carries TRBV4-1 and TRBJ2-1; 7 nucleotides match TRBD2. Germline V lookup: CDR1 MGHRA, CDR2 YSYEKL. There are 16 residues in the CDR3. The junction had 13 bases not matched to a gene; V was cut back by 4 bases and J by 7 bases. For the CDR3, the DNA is TGCGCCAGCAGCCGCAAGGGTGGCGGGAGTGAAAATGAGCAGTTCTTC. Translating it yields CASSRKGGGSENEQFF.

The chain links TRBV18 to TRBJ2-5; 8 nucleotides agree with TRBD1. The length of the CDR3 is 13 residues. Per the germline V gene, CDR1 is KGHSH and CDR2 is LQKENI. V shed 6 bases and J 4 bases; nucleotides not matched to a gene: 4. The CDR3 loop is CASSRTGLETQYF. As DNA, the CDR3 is TGTGCCAGCTCCCGGACAGGGCTAGAGACCCAGTACTTC. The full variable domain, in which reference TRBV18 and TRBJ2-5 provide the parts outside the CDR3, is NAGVMQNPRHLVRRRGQEARLRCSPMKGHSHVYWYRQLPEEGLKFMVYLQKENIIDESGMPKERFSAEFPKEGPSILRIQQVVRGDSAAYFCASSRTGLETQYFGPGTRLLVL.

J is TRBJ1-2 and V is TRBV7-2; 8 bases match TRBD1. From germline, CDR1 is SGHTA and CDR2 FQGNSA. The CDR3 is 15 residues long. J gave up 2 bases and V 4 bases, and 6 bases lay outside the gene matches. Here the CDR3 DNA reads TGTGCCAGCAGCTCACAGGGGGATATGAACTATGGCTACACCTTC. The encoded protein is CASSSQGDMNYGYTF. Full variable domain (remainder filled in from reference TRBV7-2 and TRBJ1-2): GAGVSQSPSNKVTEKGKDVELRCDPISGHTALYWYRQSLGQGLEFLIYFQGNSAPDKSGLPSDRFSAERTGGSVSTLTIQRTQQEDSAVYLCASSSQGDMNYGYTFGSGTRLTVV.

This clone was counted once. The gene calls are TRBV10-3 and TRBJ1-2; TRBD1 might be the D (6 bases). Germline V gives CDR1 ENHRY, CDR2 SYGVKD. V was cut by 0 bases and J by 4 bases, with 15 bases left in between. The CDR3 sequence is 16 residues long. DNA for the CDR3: TGTGCCATCAGTGAGTCGAGACAGGCATTGACCTATGGCTACACCTTC. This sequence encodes CAISESRQALTYGYTF.

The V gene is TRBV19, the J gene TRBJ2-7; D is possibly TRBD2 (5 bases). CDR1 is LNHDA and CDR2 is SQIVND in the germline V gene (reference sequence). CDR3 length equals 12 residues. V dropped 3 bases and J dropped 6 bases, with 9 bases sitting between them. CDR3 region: CASSMAGVEQYF. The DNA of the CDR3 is TGTGCCAGTAGTATGGCCGGGGTCGAGCAGTACTTC.

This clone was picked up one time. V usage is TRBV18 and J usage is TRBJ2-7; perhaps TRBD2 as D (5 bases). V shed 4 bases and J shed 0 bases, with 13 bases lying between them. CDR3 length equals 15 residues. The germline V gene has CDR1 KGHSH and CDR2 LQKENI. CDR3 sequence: CASSLHPGSSYEQYF. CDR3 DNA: TGTGCCAGCTCACTTCACCCGGGGAGCTCCTACGAGCAGTACTTC.